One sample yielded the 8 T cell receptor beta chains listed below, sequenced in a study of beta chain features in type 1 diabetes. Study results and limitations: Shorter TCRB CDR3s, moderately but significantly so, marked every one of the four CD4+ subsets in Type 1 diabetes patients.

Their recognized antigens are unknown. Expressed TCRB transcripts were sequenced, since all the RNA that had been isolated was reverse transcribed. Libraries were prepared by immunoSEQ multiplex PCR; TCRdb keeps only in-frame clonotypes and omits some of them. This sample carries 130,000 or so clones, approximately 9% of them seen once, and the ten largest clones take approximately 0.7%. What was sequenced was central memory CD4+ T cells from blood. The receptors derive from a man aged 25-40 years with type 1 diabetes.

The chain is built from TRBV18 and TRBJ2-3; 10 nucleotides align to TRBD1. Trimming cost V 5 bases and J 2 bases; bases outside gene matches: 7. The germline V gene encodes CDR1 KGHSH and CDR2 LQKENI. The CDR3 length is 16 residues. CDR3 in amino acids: CASSVGQGGITDTQYF. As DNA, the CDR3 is TGTGCCAGCTCAGTCGGACAGGGGGGTATCACAGATACGCAGTATTTT.

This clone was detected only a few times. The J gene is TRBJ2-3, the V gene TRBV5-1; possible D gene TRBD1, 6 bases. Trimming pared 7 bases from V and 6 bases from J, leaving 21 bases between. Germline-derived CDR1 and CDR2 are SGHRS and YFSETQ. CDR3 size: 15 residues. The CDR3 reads CASAKGGQLLDTQYF. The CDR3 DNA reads TGCGCCAGCGCCAAGGGTGGACAGCTGCTGGATACGCAGTATTTT. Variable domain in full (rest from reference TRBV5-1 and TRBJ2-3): KAGVTQTPRYLIKTRGQQVTLSCSPISGHRSVSWYQQTPGQGLQFLFEYFSETQRNKGNFPGRFSGRQFSNSRSEMNVSTLELGDSALYLCASAKGGQLLDTQYFGPGTRLTVL.

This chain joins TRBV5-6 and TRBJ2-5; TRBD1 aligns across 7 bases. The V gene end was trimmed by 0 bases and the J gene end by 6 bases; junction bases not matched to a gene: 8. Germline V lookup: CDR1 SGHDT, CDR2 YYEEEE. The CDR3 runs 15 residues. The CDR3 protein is CASSLGQGSEKTQYF. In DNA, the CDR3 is TGTGCCAGCAGCTTGGGACAGGGCTCGGAAAAGACCCAGTACTTC.

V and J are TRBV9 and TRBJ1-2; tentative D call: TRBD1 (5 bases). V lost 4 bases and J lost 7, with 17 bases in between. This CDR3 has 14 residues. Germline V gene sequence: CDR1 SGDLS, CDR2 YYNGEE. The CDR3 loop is CASSPQGAGSGYTF. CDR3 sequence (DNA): TGTGCCAGCAGCCCCCAAGGGGCAGGGTCTGGCTACACCTTC.

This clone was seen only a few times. The CDR3 sequence is CASSPGHLSGANVLTF. The CDR3 bases are TGTGCCAGCAGTCCGGGACACCTCTCTGGGGCCAACGTCCTGACTTTC. The chain is built from TRBV28 and TRBJ2-6; TRBD1 is a possible D gene (6 bases). The germline V gene encodes CDR1 MDHEN and CDR2 SYDVKM. The CDR3 spans 16 residues. Trimming took 5 bases from V and 0 from J, leaving 11 bases between them. Using reference TRBV28 and TRBJ2-6 for the parts outside the CDR3, the full variable domain is DVKVTQSSRYLVKRTGEKVFLECVQDMDHENMFWYRQDPGLGLRLIYFSYDVKMKEKGDIPEGYSVSREKKERFSLILESASTNQTSMYLCASSPGHLSGANVLTFGAGSRLTVL.

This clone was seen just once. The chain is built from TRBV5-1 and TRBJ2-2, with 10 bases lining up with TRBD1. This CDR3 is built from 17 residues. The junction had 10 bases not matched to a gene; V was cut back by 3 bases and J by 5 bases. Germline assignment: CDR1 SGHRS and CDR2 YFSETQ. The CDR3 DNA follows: TGCGCCAGCAGCTCGAGACCGACAGGGGGCAATACCGGGGAGCTGTTTTTT. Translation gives CASSSRPTGGNTGELFF.

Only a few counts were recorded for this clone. CDR3 sequence reads: CASSQEAGGSPLHF. CDR3 nucleotide sequence: TGCGCCAGCAGCCAAGAGGCAGGGGGTTCACCCCTCCACTTT. The chain carries TRBV4-3 and TRBJ1-6; 7 bases are shared with TRBD1. CDR1 and CDR2 (germline): LGHNA, YSLEER. The V gene end was trimmed by 0 bases and the J gene end by 9 bases; junction bases not matched to a gene: 2. This CDR3 is built from 14 residues.

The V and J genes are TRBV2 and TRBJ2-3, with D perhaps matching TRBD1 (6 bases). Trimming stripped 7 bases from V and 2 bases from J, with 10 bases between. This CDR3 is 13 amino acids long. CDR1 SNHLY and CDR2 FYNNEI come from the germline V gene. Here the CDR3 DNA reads TGTGCCAGCAAGGGGGAGCACACAGATACGCAGTATTTT. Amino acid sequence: CASKGEHTDTQYF.